Sequencing of this T cell receptor (beta chain) was carried out in a study of blood T cell repertoires in COVID-19. The CDR3 has 14 amino acids. The ends were cut back, 6 bases at V and 1 base at J, with 10 bases in the middle. Germline lookup yields CDR1 SNHLY and CDR2 FYNNEI. Patients at the Seattle site were enrolled during active infection and followed longitudinally. In the source study's methods: Scientists estimated how many nucleated cells there were by amplifying reference gene primers. Profiling relied on immunoSEQ multiplex PCR, and the TCRdb table lists in-frame clones only, not all of them. V and J calls and clone size are given by that table; D and trimming were obtained from the DNA. The sample records around 300,000 clones, 90% to 95% being singletons.

Source material: peripheral blood. The chain combines TRBV2 with TRBJ1-5, with a tentative D call TRBD1 (6 bases). The TCR comes from a woman between 25 and 40 years old with COVID-19, enrolled during active disease. Here the CDR3 DNA reads TGTGCCAGCAGGGGGGACAAGAGCAATCAGCCCCAGCATTTT. It translates to CASRGDKSNQPQHF.